A selection of T cell receptor beta chains follows, all from one sample in a study of post-analysis software for immune sequencing data. In TCRdb, the PCR reads were re-called with MiXCR into one record per CDR3 protein. Of about 430,000 distinct CDR3 sequences in the sample, 30% to 40% were seen once. Sequencing used blood. These receptors originate from a girl aged 2-10 years with multiple sclerosis. Each CDR3 is given with its conserved first and last residue. D genes are given only for firm matches. A clone size is listed for some rows: how often the clone was seen (once, few, many), or a class if it is expanded.

.	few	TRBV5-1	TRBJ2-1	TGCGCCAGCAGCCTTATATGGGGAGGTGTAGACAATGAGCAGTTCTTC	CASSLIWGGVDNEQFF
.	.	TRBV7-6	TRBJ1-1	TGTGCCAGCAGCTTAGCGTCGGTCACTGAAGCTTTCTTT	CASSLASVTEAFF
TRBD2	few	TRBV7-2	TRBJ2-5	TGTGCCAGCAGCTCGGGGGGGTTCCAAGAGACCCAGTACTTC	CASSSGGFQETQYF
.	few	TRBV10-3	TRBJ2-7	TGTGCCGCCATGAGGACGATCGGTTCCTACGAGCAGTACTTC	CAAMRTIGSYEQYF
.	.	TRBV2	TRBJ2-5	TGTGCCAGCAGCCCCCGTCTGGAGACCCAGTACTTC	CASSPRLETQYF
TRBD1	.	TRBV5-1	TRBJ1-2	TGCGCCAGCAGCTCGACAGGGAGGGATGGCTACACCTTC	CASSSTGRDGYTF
TRBD2	.	TRBV20-1	TRBJ2-5	TGCAGTGCTAGTCTCCGCCTAGCGGGGGACGAGACCCAGTACTTC	CSASLRLAGDETQYF
.	.	TRBV29-1	TRBJ2-1	TGCAGCGCCATTCCCATACAGTACAATGAGCAGTTCTTC	CSAIPIQYNEQFF
.	.	TRBV20-1	TRBJ2-4	TGCAGTGCGATATACCAGGAGCAGGAGACCCGGTACTTC	CSAIYQEQETRYF
.	few	TRBV24-1	TRBJ2-1	TGTGCCACCAGTGAGGGTAAGGGAAATGAGCAGTTCTTC	CATSEGKGNEQFF
TRBD1	.	TRBV28	TRBJ1-2	TGTGCCAGCAGTTTTTGGGACAGGTTCCTTCTCTATGGCTACACCTTC	CASSFWDRFLLYGYTF
TRBD2	.	TRBV5-1	TRBJ2-3	TGCGCCAGCAGACCCGGGAGGGGGGGCACAGATACGCAGTATTTT	CASRPGRGGTDTQYF
TRBD2	many	TRBV7-2	TRBJ2-7	TGTGCCAGCAGCTTAGCGGGGGGGAGTTTTTACGAGCAGTACTTC	CASSLAGGSFYEQYF
TRBD2	.	TRBV5-1	TRBJ2-1	TGCGCCAGCAGCCTACCCGTAGCGGGAGGTTTTATCTATGAGCAGTTCTTC	CASSLPVAGGFIYEQFF
.	.	TRBV29-1	TRBJ2-7	TGCAGCGTCCTACTCGGCTACGAGCAGTACTTC	CSVLLGYEQYF
.	.	TRBV5-1	TRBJ1-1	TGCGCCAGCAGCTTCGGCCGCCTGAACACTGAAGCTTTCTTT	CASSFGRLNTEAFF
.	few	TRBV20-1	TRBJ2-7	TGCAGTGCTACCGACTACCTATCCTACGAGCAGTACTTC	CSATDYLSYEQYF
TRBD1	.	TRBV5-1	TRBJ1-2	TGCGCCAGCAGCCACGGGACAGCCCGGTCGGATGGCTACACCTTC	CASSHGTARSDGYTF
.	few	TRBV6-6	TRBJ2-7	TGTGCCAGCAGTTACATGCAGGGGCAGTACTTC	CASSYMQGQYF
.	.	TRBV12-3/TRBV12-4	TRBJ2-3	TGTGCCAGCAGTTCACAGCAGGATTCTCGTCTGTATTTT	CASSSQQDSRLYF
TRBD2	.	TRBV27	TRBJ2-3	TGTGCCAGCAGTTTAATTCTAGCGGGGGGCCGGGATACGCAGTATTTT	CASSLILAGGRDTQYF
TRBD2	few	TRBV12-3/TRBV12-4	TRBJ2-1	TGTGCCAGCAGTGGCGGGACTAGCGGCCGCAATGAGCAGTTCTTC	CASSGGTSGRNEQFF
TRBD2	.	TRBV29-1	TRBJ2-2	TGCAGCGTCCTGGGGGGTATAGCGGGGAGGGAAACCGGGGAGCTGTTTTTT	CSVLGGIAGRETGELFF
.	.	TRBV12-3/TRBV12-4	TRBJ1-6	TGTGCCAGCAGTTTCCCTGGGTCACCCCTCCACTTT	CASSFPGSPLHF
.	few	TRBV28	TRBJ2-2	TGTGCCAGCAACGACTGGTCCGGGGAGCTGTTTTTT	CASNDWSGELFF
.	.	TRBV6-5	TRBJ1-1	TGTGCCAGCAGTTCAATGAGCAGCACTGAAGCTTTCTTT	CASSSMSSTEAFF
TRBD2	few	TRBV12-3/TRBV12-4	TRBJ2-5	TGTGCCAGCAGACCTAGCGGGGGGAGAGGAGAGCAGTACTTC	CASRPSGGRGEQYF
TRBD2	.	TRBV7-2	TRBJ2-7	TGTGCCAGCAGTTCTGGGACTGGCGGGAGCTGGAACGAGCAGTACTTC	CASSSGTGGSWNEQYF
TRBD1	.	TRBV25-1	TRBJ1-5	TGTGCCAGCAGTGACGACAGGGCCTTAGATCAGCCCCAGCATTTT	CASSDDRALDQPQHF
TRBD2	.	TRBV20-1	TRBJ2-1	TGCAGTGCTAGCCTAGCGGGGGGGAAGGTCCAGCAGTTCTTC	CSASLAGGKVQQFF
.	few	TRBV7-2	TRBJ2-7	TGTGCCAGCAGCTTAGGATTGGGACGGGGCCCCTACGAGCAGTACTTC	CASSLGLGRGPYEQYF
.	.	TRBV4-2	TRBJ2-1	TGTGCCAGCAGCCCCGGACGTATCGGGAATGAGCAGTTCTTC	CASSPGRIGNEQFF
TRBD2	.	TRBV4-1	TRBJ2-3	TGCGCCAGCAGCCCCCCGGCTAGCGGTAGCACAGATACGCAGTATTTT	CASSPPASGSTDTQYF
.	once	TRBV7-9	TRBJ1-2	TGTGCCAGCAGCTTATCCAACCCTTGGCGGCGTACAATGGACTATGGCTACACCTTC	CASSLSNPWRRTMDYGYTF
TRBD2	.	TRBV27	TRBJ2-1	TGTGCCAGCAGTTCCCCCCTGACTAGCGGGAGGTACAATGAGCAGTTCTTC	CASSSPLTSGRYNEQFF
.	.	TRBV29-1	TRBJ2-2	TGCAGCGTTGAAGAAGGCTGGAACACCGGGGAGCTGTTTTTT	CSVEEGWNTGELFF
.	many	TRBV4-3	TRBJ1-4	TGCGCCAGCAGCCAGACTCAGGGCTCTAATGAAAAACTGTTTTTT	CASSQTQGSNEKLFF
.	.	TRBV14	TRBJ2-7	TGTGCCAGCAGCCAAGGGTGGAACGGCAACTACGAGCAGTACTTC	CASSQGWNGNYEQYF
.	.	TRBV12-3/TRBV12-4	TRBJ2-3	TGTGCCAGCAGTCCCGGACTAAGCGGCACAGATACGCAGTATTTT	CASSPGLSGTDTQYF
TRBD2	.	TRBV20-1	TRBJ2-3	TGCAGTGCCTCCCCCCAAGCGGGAGGGACAGATACGCAGTATTTT	CSASPQAGGTDTQYF
TRBD2	few	TRBV20-1	TRBJ2-5	TGCACACTCCTGGGGGGGGACCAAGAGACCCAGTACTTC	CTLLGGDQETQYF
TRBD2	.	TRBV28	TRBJ2-7	TGTGCCAGCAGTTTATGGTCATCTAGCGGGATTTGGGTTTACGAGCAGTACTTC	CASSLWSSSGIWVYEQYF
.	.	TRBV6-5	TRBJ2-7	TGTGCCAGCAGTTACTCGTATCGACACGAGCAGTACTTC	CASSYSYRHEQYF
TRBD1	.	TRBV19	TRBJ2-7	TGTGCCAGTGCCGGTACGGGGACAGCCTCCTACGAGCAGTACTTC	CASAGTGTASYEQYF
.	few	TRBV20-1	TRBJ2-7	TGCAGTGCGGAACCCGACTACGAATCCTACGAGCAGTACTTC	CSAEPDYESYEQYF
TRBD1	.	TRBV9	TRBJ1-1	TGTGCCAGCAGCGCGACAGGGTCGAACACTGAAGCTTTCTTT	CASSATGSNTEAFF
.	.	TRBV10-3	TRBJ2-5	TGTGCCATCAGTGTTGAGGGGGGATACCAAGAGACCCAGTACTTC	CAISVEGGYQETQYF
.	few	TRBV20-1	TRBJ2-1	TGCAGTGCTAGAGACGAGCAGTTCTTC	CSARDEQFF
.	few	TRBV5-1	TRBJ1-2	TGCGCCAGTGCTAAAGTAAGGGACGTCTACACCTTC	CASAKVRDVYTF
TRBD2	.	TRBV12-3/TRBV12-4	TRBJ2-3	TGTGCCAGCGCCCCCTTGACTAGCGGGGCAGATACGCGGTATTTT	CASAPLTSGADTRYF
.	few	TRBV20-1	TRBJ2-5	TGCAGTGCTAGGCCCCGGGACTCAGGACAAGAGACCCAGTACTTC	CSARPRDSGQETQYF
.	.	TRBV29-1	TRBJ2-7	TGCAGCGTGAGATACCTGGGTGGCGGGAACTACGAGCAGTACTTC	CSVRYLGGGNYEQYF
.	few	TRBV7-6	TRBJ1-1	TGTGCCAGCAGCAAAGCTTCGCGCTACCTTTTTGAAGCTTTCTTT	CASSKASRYLFEAFF